This T cell receptor (beta chain) stems from a study of shared clonotypes between healthy human individuals (dated by TCRdb to about 2020). Background on the whole study: Three men and a couple of women, aged 18 to 49 years, made up the cohort. For each donor, CD4 naive and CD4 memory were each given three plates, CD8 naive was given two plates, and CD8 memory was given one plate. Blood TCR repertoires of roughly 5 healthy adults were deeply sequenced to estimate repertoire size and the extent of clonotype sharing between individuals. Libraries were prepared and TCR repertoires were sequenced by different laboratories using diverse techniques, in order to increase sequencing depth and limit assay-specific biases. Each donor's leukapheresis produced roughly between roughly 0.85 and 10 billion PBMCs.

Remarks on this clone: This receptor's antigen is unknown. No qualities accompany the bases; no much larger clone lies one base away. This sample includes further DNA sequences coding for the same CDR3.

Using the deep immunoSEQ assay, TCR CDR3 regions were amplified from genomic DNA by multiplex PCR. For each cell subset, the extracted genomic DNA was distributed evenly across all wells of several immunoSEQ 96-well plates, and each plate served as one replicate. For sorted subsets, each replicate PCR was loaded with around 220 ng genomic DNA, equivalent to about 30,000 T cell genomes. The purified libraries were quantified using a Qubit 3.0 fluorometer, sized with a Bioanalyzer 2100, and then quantified again using the KAPA Library Quantification kit. Every immunoSEQ 96-well plate was sequenced on a separate single-read 150-cycle Illumina NextSeq 550 flow cell. In the paper's pipeline: Because the immunoSEQ output included only junctional sequences and no quality scores, the filtering could not be the same as the filtering used for full-length reads. To assign V/J genes and CDR3, sequences were annotated against IMGT germline references using PyIR, a Python wrapper for IgBLAST v1.9. Reads were removed for weak V/J assignments (E-value above 1e-6), missing CDR3, stop codons, out-of-frame junctions, or ambiguous translated residues. V3J clonotypes were defined as sequences sharing an identical inferred V gene, J gene, and CDR3 amino acid sequence. To compute the percentage overlap between repertoires, the number of shared unique clonotypes was divided by the size of the smaller repertoire. Repertoire richness was assessed with RTK rarefaction, the Chao1 estimator, and Recon v2.1 estimates of unobserved clonotypes. OLGA was used to compute generation probabilities for all TCRbeta clonotypes that the gDNA method yielded from several donors. Imported from immuneACCESS, the table was reduced by TCRdb to in-frame sequences with V and J called. These copies leave out some clones; in studies compared against another copy, an unresolved V gene accounts for under half, and the cause of the remainder is not known. That table furnishes V, J and clone size, whereas the DNA furnished D and trimming. The sample table records about 2.4 million clones; over 85% of these occur just once. The ten most abundant clones make up 0.36% of the sample.

Trimming at the junction amounts to 3 bases on V and 3 bases on J, and the germline ends lie 3 bases apart. Via the germline V gene, CDR1 is SGHAT and CDR2 FQNNGV. Taken from cysteine to phenylalanine, the CDR3 has 11 residues. The entry retains the CDR3 DNA only, 33 bases that are in frame from base 1. Healthy HIV-negative adults with no recently reported acute infections or vaccinations were included as donors. All donors were Caucasian adults living in Nashville, Tennessee, USA. Magnetic negative selection was used to enrich CD4+ T cells, after which naive cells were positively selected on CD45RA and the negative fraction became the memory subset. After blood collection by leukapheresis, PBMCs were isolated using Ficoll-Histopaque density gradient centrifugation and then cryopreserved in the vapor phase of liquid nitrogen. Purity and quantity of every magnetically sorted T cell population were checked by analytical flow cytometry. From each sorted fraction, genomic DNA was isolated and quantified by UV absorbance on a Nanodrop 2000c.

Broad study findings and their caveats: Based on pairwise subsampling, the degree of clonotype sharing among donors was expected to be affected by sequencing depth. Only blood was sampled, and tissue TCR repertoires likely differ from those in blood. Higher generation probabilities were observed for clonotypes shared by all four sorted-subset donors than for non-shared clonotypes. Because the study included a small number of donors, the genetic and exposure-history diversity represented was limited. Rarefaction of sorted-subset datasets indicated incomplete sequencing despite the large sequencing depth. Sharing across a few donors was observed for approximately 5% of naive CD4, 3% to 3.5% of naive CD8, about 2.5% of memory CD4, and roughly 0.4% of memory CD8 clonotypes. Naive subsets generally had larger estimated clonotype richness than memory subsets.

The origin of this receptor is a man aged 18 to 30 in good health. Some clones in this sample may be carry-over from other donors' samples. Sample: naive CD4+ T cells from PBMCs. The cell subset or site label, as the study defines it: CD45RA+ positively selected. The chain uses TRBV11-2 and TRBJ2-7; the D gene is not confidently resolved. The nucleotide sequence reads TGTGCCAGCAGCTTGCGCTACGAGCAGTACTTC. Its protein reads: CASSLRYEQYF.